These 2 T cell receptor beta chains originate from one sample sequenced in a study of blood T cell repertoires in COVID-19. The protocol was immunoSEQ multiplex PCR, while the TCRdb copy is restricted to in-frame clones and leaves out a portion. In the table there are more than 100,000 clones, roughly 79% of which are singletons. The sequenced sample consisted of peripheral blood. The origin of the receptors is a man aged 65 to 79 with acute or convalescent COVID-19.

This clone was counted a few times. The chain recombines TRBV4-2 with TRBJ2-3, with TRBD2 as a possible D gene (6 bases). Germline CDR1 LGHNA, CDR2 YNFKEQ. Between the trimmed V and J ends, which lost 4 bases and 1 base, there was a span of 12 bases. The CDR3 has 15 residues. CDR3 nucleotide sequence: TGTGCCAGCAGCCCTATGATAGCGGGCACAGATACGCAGTATTTT. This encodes CASSPMIAGTDTQYF.

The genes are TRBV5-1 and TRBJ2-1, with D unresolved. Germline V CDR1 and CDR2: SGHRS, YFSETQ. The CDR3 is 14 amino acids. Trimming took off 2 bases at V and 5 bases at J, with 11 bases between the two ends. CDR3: CASSFGTTDNEQFF. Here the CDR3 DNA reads TGCGCCAGCAGCTTTGGTACTACCGACAATGAGCAGTTCTTC.